A single sample gave rise to the 5 T cell receptor beta chains below, sequenced in a study of blood T cell repertoires in COVID-19. Profiled with immunoSEQ multiplex PCR; TCRdb holds only in-frame clones, not every one. This table holds roughly 190,000 clones, roughly 80% found once. Sequencing was performed on PBMCs or T cells enriched from blood (not recorded which). The receptors originated from a young woman who had recovered from COVID-19.

The gene calls are TRBV3-1 (or the pseudogene TRBV3-2) and TRBJ1-1; D ambiguous. Germline V CDR1 and CDR2: LGHDT, YNNKEL (reference sequence). V lost 4 bases and J 2 bases, leaving 11 bases between the germline ends. The CDR3 totals 14 residues. This chain's CDR3 is CASSLWAVNTEAFF. The CDR3 DNA reads as TGTGCCAGCAGCCTTTGGGCCGTTAACACTGAAGCTTTCTTT.

This clone came up a few times. This chain links TRBV29-1 with TRBJ2-3, with 9 nucleotides matching TRBD2. Trimming removed 6 bases from V and 1 base from J; junction bases left unmatched: 5. The germline gives CDR1 SQVTM, CDR2 ANQGSEA. The CDR3 is 14 residues long. The DNA for the CDR3 is TGCAGCGTAGCTAGCGGGACGGGCACAGATACGCAGTATTTT. Protein sequence: CSVASGTGTDTQYF.

The V and J genes are TRBV6-1 and TRBJ1-2, with TRBD1 identical over 7 bases. This CDR3 spans 14 amino acids. Germline CDR1 and CDR2: MNHNS and SASEGT. V shed 3 bases, J shed 7 bases, and the junction held 8 bases outside the gene matches. Here the CDR3 DNA reads TGTGCCAGCAGTGATCACAGGGGATTAGGTGGCTACACCTTC. Amino acid sequence: CASSDHRGLGGYTF.

This clone was detected a few times. The CDR3 DNA follows: TGTGCCAGCAGCCCCAGAGACTTCGGAGCGACTTTCTTT. Its translation is CASSPRDFGATFF. This chain connects TRBV7-2 to TRBJ1-1; D remains unclear. Germline V lookup: CDR1 SGHTA, CDR2 FQGNSA. Trimming stripped 5 bases from V and 12 bases from J, with 19 bases between. The length of the CDR3 is 13 residues.

This clone was picked up one time. The chain has TRBV28 and TRBJ2-5, with TRBD1 identical over 7 bases. Trimming at V came to 3 bases and at J to 4 bases, leaving 8 bases not matched to a gene. Looked up from germline, CDR1 is MDHEN and CDR2 is SYDVKM. The CDR3 runs 15 residues. The CDR3 DNA reads TGTGCCAGCAGTTTGCCTACAGGGGTGGGAGAGACCCAGTACTTC. This codes for CASSLPTGVGETQYF. The whole variable domain, remainder taken from reference TRBV28 and TRBJ2-5, is DVKVTQSSRYLVKRTGEKVFLECVQDMDHENMFWYRQDPGLGLRLIYFSYDVKMKEKGDIPEGYSVSREKKERFSLILESASTNQTSMYLCASSLPTGVGETQYFGPGTRLLVL.